This TCR beta chain came from a study of OX40 agonist ivuxolimab in advanced cancers. Trimming took off 2 bases at V and 7 bases at J, with 10 bases between the two ends. The CDR3 is made up of 14 amino acids. Germline CDR1 is SGHDT and CDR2 is YYEEEE. Findings of the study overall: By week 6 at 0.1 to 3.0 mg/kg, blood CD4+ and CD8+ T cells had expanded clonally.

A remark on this clone: Antigen: not known.

Here immunoSEQ multiplex PCR was the method, and the copy in TCRdb shows in-frame clones only, minus some. The sample consists of 50,000 or so clones, 65% to 85% of them appearing once. This TCR came from an adult with an advanced solid tumor such as melanoma, head and neck, liver or kidney cancer. The input for sequencing was CD4+ or CD8+ T cells sorted from blood, taken in a trial of the OX40 agonist ivuxolimab. This chain links TRBV5-6 with TRBJ1-6; a weak D match, TRBD1 (6 bases). The DNA for the CDR3 is TGTGCCAGCAGCTTACAGGGAGGAAATTCACCCCTCCACTTT. Translating gives CASSLQGGNSPLHF.